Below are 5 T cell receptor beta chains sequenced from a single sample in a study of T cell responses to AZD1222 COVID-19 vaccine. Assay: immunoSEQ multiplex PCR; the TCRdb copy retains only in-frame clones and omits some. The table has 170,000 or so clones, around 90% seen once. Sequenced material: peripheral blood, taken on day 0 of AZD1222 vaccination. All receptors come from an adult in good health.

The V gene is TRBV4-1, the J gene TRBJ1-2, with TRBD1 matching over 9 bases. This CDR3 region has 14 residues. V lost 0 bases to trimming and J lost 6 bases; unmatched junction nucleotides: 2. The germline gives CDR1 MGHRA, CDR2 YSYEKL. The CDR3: CASSQDHRGHGYTF. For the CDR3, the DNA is TGCGCCAGCAGCCAAGACCACAGGGGGCATGGCTACACCTTC.

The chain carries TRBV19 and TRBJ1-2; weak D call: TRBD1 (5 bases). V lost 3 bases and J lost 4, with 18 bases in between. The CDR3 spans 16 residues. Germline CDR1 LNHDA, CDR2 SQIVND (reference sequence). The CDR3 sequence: CASSITGTEYGYGYTF. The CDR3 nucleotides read TGTGCCAGTAGTATCACCGGGACCGAATATGGCTATGGCTACACCTTC.

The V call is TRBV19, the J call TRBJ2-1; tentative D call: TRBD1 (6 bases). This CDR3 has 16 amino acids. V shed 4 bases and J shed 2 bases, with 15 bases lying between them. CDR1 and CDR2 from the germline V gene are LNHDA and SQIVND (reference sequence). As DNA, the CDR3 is TGTGCCAGTAGTACGGGCCCGGGACAAGCCTACAATGAGCAGTTCTTC. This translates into CASSTGPGQAYNEQFF.

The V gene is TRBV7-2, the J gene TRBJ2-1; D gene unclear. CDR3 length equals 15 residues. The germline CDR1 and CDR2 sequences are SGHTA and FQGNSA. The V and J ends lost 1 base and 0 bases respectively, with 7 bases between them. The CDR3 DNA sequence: TGTGCCAGCAGCTTAGTGTCAGTCTCCTACAATGAGCAGTTCTTC. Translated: CASSLVSVSYNEQFF.

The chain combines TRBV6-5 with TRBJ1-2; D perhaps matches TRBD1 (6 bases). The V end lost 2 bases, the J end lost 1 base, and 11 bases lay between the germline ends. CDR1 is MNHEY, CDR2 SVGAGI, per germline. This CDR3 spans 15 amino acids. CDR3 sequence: CASSYETGRNYGYTF. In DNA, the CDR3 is TGTGCCAGCAGTTACGAGACAGGCCGTAACTATGGCTACACCTTC.